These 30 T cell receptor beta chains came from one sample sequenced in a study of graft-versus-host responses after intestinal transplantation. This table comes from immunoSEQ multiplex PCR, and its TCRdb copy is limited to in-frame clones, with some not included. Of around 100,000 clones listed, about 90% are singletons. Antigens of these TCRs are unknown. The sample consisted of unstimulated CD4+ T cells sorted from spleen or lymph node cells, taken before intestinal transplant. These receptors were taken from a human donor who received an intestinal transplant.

CDR3 sequence: CASTILGEFTEAFF. CDR3 DNA: TGTGCCAGCACTATCCTCGGGGAGTTCACTGAAGCTTTCTTT. The V call is TRBV2, the J call TRBJ1-1; D ambiguous. Trimming stripped 7 bases from V and 4 bases from J, with 16 bases between. This CDR3 region has 14 residues. Per the germline V gene, CDR1 is SNHLY and CDR2 is FYNNEI.

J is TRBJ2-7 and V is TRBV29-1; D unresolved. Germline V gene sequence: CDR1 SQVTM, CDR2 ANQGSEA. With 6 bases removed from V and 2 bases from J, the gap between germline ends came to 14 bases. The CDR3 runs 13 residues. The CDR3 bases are TGCAGCGTGGCCCTGCGGATGGCCTACGAGCAGTACTTC. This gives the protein CSVALRMAYEQYF.

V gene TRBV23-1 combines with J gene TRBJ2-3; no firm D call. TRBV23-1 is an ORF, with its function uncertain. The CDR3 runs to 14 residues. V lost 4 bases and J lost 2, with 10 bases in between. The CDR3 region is CASSRAGPTDTQYF. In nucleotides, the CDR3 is TGCGCCAGCAGTCGGGCTGGGCCCACAGATACGCAGTATTTT.

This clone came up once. This CDR3 is CAWSVAGGAYEQYF. CDR3 coding DNA: TGTGCCTGGAGTGTAGCGGGAGGGGCCTACGAGCAGTACTTC. This chain uses TRBV30 with TRBJ2-7, with 10 bases fitting TRBD2. Per the germline V gene, CDR1 is GTSNPN and CDR2 is SVGIG (reference sequence). There are 14 residues in the CDR3. The V segment lost 0 bases and the J segment 2 bases; nucleotides outside the gene matches: 1.

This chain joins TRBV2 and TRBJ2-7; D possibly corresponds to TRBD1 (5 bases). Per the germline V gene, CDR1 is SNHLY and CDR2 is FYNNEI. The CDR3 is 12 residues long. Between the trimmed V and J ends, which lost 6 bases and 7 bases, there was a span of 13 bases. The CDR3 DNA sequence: TGTGCCAGCAGACAGGACCTACGAGAGCAGTACTTC. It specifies CASRQDLREQYF. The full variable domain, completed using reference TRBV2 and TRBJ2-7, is EPEVTQTPSHQVTQMGQEVILRCVPISNHLYFYWYRQILGQKVEFLVSFYNNEISEKSEIFDDQFSVERPDGSNFTLKIRSTKLEDSAMYFCASRQDLREQYFGPGTRLTVT.

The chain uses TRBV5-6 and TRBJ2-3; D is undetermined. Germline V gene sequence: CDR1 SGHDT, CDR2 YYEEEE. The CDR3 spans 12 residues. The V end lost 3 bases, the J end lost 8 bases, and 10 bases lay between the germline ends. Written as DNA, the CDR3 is TGTGCCAGCAGCTCTGATGTGGGTACGCAGTATTTT. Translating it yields CASSSDVGTQYF.

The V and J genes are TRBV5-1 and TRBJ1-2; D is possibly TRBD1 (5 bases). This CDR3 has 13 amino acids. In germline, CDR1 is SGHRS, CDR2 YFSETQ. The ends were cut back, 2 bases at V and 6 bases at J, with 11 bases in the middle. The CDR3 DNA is TGCGCCAGCAGCTTTGACAGAGGGGATGGCTACACCTTC. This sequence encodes CASSFDRGDGYTF.

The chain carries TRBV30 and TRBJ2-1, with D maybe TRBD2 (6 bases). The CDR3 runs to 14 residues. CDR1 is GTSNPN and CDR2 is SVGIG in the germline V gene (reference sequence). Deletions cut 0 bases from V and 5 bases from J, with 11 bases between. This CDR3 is CAWSVSLANNEQFF. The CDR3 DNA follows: TGTGCCTGGAGTGTATCGCTAGCGAACAATGAGCAGTTCTTC.

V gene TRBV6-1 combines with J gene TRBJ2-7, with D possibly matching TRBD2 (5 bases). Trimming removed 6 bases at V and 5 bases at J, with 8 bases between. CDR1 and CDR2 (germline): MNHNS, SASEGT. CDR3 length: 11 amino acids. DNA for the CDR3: TGTGCCAGCAGGAGGGTAAACGAGCAGTACTTC. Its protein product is CASRRVNEQYF.

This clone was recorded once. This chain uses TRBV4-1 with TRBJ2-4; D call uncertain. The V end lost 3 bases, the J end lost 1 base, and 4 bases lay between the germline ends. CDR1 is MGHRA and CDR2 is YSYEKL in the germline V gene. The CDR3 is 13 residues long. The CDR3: CASSHRAKNIQYF. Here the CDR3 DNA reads TGCGCCAGCAGCCACAGGGCCAAAAACATTCAGTACTTC.

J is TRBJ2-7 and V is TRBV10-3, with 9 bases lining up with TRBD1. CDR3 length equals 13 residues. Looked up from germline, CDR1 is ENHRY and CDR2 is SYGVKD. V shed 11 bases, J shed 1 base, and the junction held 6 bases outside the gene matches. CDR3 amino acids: CAARDRASYEQYF. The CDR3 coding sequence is TGTGCCGCCCGGGACAGGGCTTCCTACGAGCAGTACTTC.

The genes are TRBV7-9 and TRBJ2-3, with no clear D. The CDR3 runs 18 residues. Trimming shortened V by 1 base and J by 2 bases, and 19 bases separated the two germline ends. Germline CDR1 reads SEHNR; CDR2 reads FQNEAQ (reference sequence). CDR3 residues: CASSLEPSQALFTDTQYF. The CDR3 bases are TGTGCCAGCAGCTTAGAACCCTCTCAGGCTCTATTCACAGATACGCAGTATTTT. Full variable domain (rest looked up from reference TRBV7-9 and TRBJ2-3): DTGVSQNPRHKITKRGQNVTFRCDPISEHNRLYWYRQTLGQGPEFLTYFQNEAQLEKSRLLSDRFSAERPKGSFSTLEIQRTEQGDSAMYLCASSLEPSQALFTDTQYFGPGTRLTVL.

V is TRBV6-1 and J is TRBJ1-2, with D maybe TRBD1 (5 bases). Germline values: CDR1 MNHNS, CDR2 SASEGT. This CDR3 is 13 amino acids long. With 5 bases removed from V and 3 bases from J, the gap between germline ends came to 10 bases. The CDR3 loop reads CASSLGVDYGYTF. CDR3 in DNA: TGTGCCAGCAGTTTAGGGGTCGACTATGGCTACACCTTC.

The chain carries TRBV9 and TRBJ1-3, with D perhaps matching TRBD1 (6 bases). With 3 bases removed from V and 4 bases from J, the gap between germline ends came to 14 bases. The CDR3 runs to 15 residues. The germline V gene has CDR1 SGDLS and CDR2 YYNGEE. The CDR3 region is CASSDLTGRGNTIYF. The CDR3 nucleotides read TGTGCCAGCAGCGACCTAACAGGGAGAGGAAACACCATATATTTT.

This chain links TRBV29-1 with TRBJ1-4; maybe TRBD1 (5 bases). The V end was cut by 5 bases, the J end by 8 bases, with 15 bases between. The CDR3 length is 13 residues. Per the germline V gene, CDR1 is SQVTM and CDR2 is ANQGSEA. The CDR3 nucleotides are TGCAGCGTTATGTGGGGCGCGGGGGAAAAACTGTTTTTT. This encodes CSVMWGAGEKLFF.

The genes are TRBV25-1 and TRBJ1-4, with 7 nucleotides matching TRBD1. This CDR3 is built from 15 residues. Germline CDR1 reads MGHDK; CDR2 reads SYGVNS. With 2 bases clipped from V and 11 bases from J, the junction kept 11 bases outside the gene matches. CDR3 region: CASSEGGQIMKKLFF. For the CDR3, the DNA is TGTGCCAGCAGTGAAGGGGGACAGATAATGAAGAAACTGTTTTTT.

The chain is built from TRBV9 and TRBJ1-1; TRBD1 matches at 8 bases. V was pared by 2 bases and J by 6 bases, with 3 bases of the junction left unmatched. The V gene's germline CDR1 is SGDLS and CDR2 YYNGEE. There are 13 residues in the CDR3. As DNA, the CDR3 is TGTGCCAGCAGCGTGGACAGGGACTCTGAAGCTTTCTTT. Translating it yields CASSVDRDSEAFF.

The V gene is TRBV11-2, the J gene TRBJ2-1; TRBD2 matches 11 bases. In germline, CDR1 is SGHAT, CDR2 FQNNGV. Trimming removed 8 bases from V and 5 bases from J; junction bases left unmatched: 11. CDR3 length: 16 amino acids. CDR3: CASGPIAGGRNNEQFF. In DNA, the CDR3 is TGTGCCAGCGGGCCAATAGCGGGAGGGAGAAACAATGAGCAGTTCTTC.

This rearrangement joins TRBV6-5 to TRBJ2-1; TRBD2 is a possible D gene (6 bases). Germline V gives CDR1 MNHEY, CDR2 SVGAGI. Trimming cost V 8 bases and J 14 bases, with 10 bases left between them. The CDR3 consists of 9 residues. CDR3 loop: CASGGWKFF. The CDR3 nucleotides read TGTGCCAGCGGAGGGTGGAAGTTCTTC.

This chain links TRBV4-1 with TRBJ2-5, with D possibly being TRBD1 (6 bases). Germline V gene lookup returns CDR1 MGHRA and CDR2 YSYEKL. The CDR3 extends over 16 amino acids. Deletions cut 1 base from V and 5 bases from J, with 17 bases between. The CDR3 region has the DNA TGCGCCAGCAGCCAAGGACCTTTGGGGGCAGGGGAGACCCAGTACTTC. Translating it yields CASSQGPLGAGETQYF.

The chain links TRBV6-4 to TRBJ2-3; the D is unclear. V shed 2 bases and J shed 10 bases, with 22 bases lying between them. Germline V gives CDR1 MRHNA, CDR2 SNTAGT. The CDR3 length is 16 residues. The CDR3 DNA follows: TGTGCCAGCAGTGACCCTCAGCCTAAACTGGTTGATGCGCAGTATTTT. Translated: CASSDPQPKLVDAQYF.

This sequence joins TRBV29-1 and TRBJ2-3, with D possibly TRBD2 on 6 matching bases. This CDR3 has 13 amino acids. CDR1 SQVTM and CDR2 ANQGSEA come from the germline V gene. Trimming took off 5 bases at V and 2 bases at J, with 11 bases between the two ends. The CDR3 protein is CSVLGTYTDTQYF. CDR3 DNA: TGCAGCGTTCTAGGGACTTACACAGATACGCAGTATTTT.

CDR3: CASSLNSMGLGDTQYF. The CDR3 nucleotides read TGTGCCAGCAGCTTAAACTCGATGGGGCTTGGAGATACGCAGTATTTT. J is TRBJ2-3 and V is TRBV7-2; weak D call: TRBD1 (5 bases). Trimming shortened V by 2 bases and J by 5 bases, and 17 bases separated the two germline ends. This CDR3 contains 16 residues. Germline V gene lookup returns CDR1 SGHTA and CDR2 FQGNSA.

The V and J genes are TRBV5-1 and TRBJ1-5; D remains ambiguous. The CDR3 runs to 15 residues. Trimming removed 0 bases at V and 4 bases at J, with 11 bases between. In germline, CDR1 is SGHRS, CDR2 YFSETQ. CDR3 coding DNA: TGCGCCAGCAGCTTGGGTACAAGGGAAAATCAGCCCCAGCATTTT. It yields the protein CASSLGTRENQPQHF.

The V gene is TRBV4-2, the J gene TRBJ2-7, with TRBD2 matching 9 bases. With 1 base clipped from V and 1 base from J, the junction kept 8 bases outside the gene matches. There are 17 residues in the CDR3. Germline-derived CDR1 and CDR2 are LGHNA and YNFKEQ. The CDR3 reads CASSQVAVAGGSYEQYF. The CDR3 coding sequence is TGTGCCAGCAGCCAAGTTGCTGTGGCGGGAGGGTCCTACGAGCAGTACTTC.

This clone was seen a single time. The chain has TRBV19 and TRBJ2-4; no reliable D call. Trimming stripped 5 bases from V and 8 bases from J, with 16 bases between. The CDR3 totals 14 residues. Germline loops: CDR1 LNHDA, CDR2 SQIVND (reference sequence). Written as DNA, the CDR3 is TGTGCCAGTAGTGTATCTAGACAAAGGGACATTCAGTACTTC. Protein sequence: CASSVSRQRDIQYF.

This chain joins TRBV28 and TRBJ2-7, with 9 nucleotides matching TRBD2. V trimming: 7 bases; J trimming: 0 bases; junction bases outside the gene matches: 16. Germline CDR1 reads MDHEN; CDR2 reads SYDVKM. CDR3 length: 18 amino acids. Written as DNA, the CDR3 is TGTGCCAGCACAACGGCGGGGCTAGCGGGACTGATCTCCTACGAGCAGTACTTC. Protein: CASTTAGLAGLISYEQYF. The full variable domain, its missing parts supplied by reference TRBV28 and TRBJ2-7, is DVKVTQSSRYLVKRTGEKVFLECVQDMDHENMFWYRQDPGLGLRLIYFSYDVKMKEKGDIPEGYSVSREKKERFSLILESASTNQTSMYLCASTTAGLAGLISYEQYFGPGTRLTVT.

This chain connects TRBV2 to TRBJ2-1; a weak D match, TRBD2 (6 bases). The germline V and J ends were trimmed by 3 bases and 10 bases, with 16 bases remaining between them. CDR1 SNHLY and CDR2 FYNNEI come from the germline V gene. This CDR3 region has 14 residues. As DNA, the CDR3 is TGTGCCAGCAGTGAGAGGGAGGCGGCGAGAGAGCAGTTCTTC. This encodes CASSEREAAREQFF.

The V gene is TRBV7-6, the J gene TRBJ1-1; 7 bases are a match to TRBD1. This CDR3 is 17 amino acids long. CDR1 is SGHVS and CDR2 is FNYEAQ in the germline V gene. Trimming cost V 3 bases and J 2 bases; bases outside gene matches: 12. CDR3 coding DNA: TGTGCCAGCAGCTTGAAAAGGGGGACAGTTACAAACACTGAAGCTTTCTTT. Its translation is CASSLKRGTVTNTEAFF.

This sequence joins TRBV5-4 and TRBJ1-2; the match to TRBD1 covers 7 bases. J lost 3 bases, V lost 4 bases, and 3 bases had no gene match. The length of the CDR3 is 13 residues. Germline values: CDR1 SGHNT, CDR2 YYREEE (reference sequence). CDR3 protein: CASSETGDYGYTF. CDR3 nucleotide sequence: TGTGCCAGCAGCGAAACAGGGGACTATGGCTACACCTTC.